This TCR beta chain was retrieved from a study of PD-1 blockade in mismatch repair-deficient tumors (dated by TCRdb to the late 2010s). Regarding the study in general: Between September 2013 and September 2016, the trial enrolled roughly 85 consecutive patients with around twelve mismatch repair-deficient cancer types, every one of whom had been previously treated and was progressing. Tumor-associated T cell clones in the peripheral blood of patients responding to PD-1 blockade were tracked using deep sequencing of TCR CDR3 regions. What the research found in general, with its limitations: Clones residing in the tumor, which were often undetectable in blood before treatment, expanded quickly after pembrolizumab and then contracted, generally before radiologic responses.

With regard to this clone: Its specific antigen is unknown. No qualities accompany the bases; no much larger clone lies one base away.

Mismatch repair deficiency in every enrolled patient was established by polymerase chain reaction or immunohistochemistry. Three patients who responded to pembrolizumab therapy underwent TCR sequencing. The phase II trial prospectively tested pembrolizumab PD-1 blockade in advanced mismatch repair-deficient cancers regardless of tissue of origin. Serial peripheral blood T cell samples were collected before and at multiple times after starting PD-1 blockade. Blood sampling time points were reported as weeks after the first dose of pembrolizumab. Spanning cysteine to phenylalanine, the CDR3 consists of 14 amino acids. CDR3 DNA is the only sequence kept; it has 42 bases, read in frame from the first base. Between the V and J ends, shortened by 4 bases and 2 bases respectively, the junction contains 12 bases. The germline V gene yields SGHDT for CDR1 and YYEEEE for CDR2. Receptor libraries were prepared by the immunoSEQ multiplex PCR assay. Entries here come from immuneACCESS through TCRdb and include only in-frame sequences with V and J called. Some clones fail to appear in such tables; in the studies checked, an unresolved V gene covers under half of the shortfall, and the cause of the remainder is unknown. The table for this sample lists about 39,000 clones; over 70% of them were counted only once. The ten largest clones represent around 0.99% of the sample.

The source was PBMCs, collected about 38 weeks after starting pembrolizumab. The rearrangement joined TRBV5-6 to TRBJ1-2; TRBD1 is perhaps the D gene, given 5 matching bases. This receptor was taken from an adult with mismatch repair-deficient cancer. The CDR3 amino acid sequence is: CASSPFGGNYGYTF. The nucleotide sequence reads TGTGCCAGCAGCCCCTTCGGGGGGAACTATGGCTACACCTTC.